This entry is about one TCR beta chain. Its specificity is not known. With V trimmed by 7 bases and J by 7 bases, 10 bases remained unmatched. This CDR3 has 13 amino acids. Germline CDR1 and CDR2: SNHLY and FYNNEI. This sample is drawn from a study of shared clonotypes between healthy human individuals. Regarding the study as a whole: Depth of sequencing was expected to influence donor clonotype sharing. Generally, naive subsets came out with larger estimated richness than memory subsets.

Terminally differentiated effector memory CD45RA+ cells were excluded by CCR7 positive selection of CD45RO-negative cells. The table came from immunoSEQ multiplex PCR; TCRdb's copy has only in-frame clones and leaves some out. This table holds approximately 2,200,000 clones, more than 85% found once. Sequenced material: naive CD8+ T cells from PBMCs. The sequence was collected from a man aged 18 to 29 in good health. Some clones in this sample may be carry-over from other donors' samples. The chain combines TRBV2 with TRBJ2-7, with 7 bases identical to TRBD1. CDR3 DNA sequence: TGTGCCAGCAAGGGACAGACAGTGCAAGAGCAGTACTTC. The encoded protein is CASKGQTVQEQYF.